The entry that follows covers one T cell receptor beta chain sequence. The data were taken from a study of blood T cell repertoires in COVID-19. Germline CDR1 KGHSH, CDR2 LQKENI. Trimming cost V 5 bases and J 3 bases; bases outside gene matches: 3. The CDR3 runs 13 residues. Sequencing used immunoSEQ multiplex PCR; TCRdb keeps in-frame clones, though not all of them. This sample has about 55,000 clones, with 80% to 95% found just once. The TCR originated in a man older than 75 with acute or convalescent COVID-19. The sequencing input was peripheral blood. The J gene is TRBJ1-1, the V gene TRBV18, with TRBD1 identical over 7 bases. The CDR3 sequence is CASSSQGDTEAFF. As DNA, the CDR3 is TGTGCCAGCTCATCCCAGGGGGACACTGAAGCTTTCTTT. The full variable domain, completed using reference TRBV18 and TRBJ1-1, is NAGVMQNPRHLVRRRGQEARLRCSPMKGHSHVYWYRQLPEEGLKFMVYLQKENIIDESGMPKERFSAEFPKEGPSILRIQQVVRGDSAAYFCASSSQGDTEAFFGQGTRLTVV.